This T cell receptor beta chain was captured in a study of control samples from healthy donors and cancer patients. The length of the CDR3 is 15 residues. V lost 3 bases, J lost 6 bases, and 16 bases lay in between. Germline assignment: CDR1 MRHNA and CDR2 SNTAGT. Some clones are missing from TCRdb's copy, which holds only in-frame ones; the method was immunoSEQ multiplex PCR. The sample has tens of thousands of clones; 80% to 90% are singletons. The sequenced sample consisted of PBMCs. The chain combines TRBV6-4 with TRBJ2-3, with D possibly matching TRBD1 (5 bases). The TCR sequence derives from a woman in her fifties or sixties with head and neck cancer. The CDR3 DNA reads TGTGCCAGCAGTGATCGGCCAGGGTCGTTTGATACGCAGTATTTT. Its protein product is CASSDRPGSFDTQYF.